This T cell receptor (beta chain) was sequenced for a study of human T cells and chemical hapten exposure. TCRdb ran MiXCR on the RACE reads and lists one entry per CDR3 protein. The repertoire includes 75,000 to 90,000 distinct CDR3 sequences, about 10% of them detected once, and 4.5% to 5% sits in the top ten. This clonotype was observed a handful of times. Time point given: patch test 2, 6 weeks after DPC sensitization. Regarding treatment: therapeutic diphenylcyclopropenone sensitization with weekly scalp DPC. Germline trimming cut 6 bases from V and 7 bases from J; bases unmatched to any gene: 4. Germline CDR1 and CDR2: SNHLY and FYNNEI. The CDR3 has 12 residues.

The chain links TRBV2 to TRBJ2-5; 8 bases are a match to TRBD1. Sample: whole blood, taken in connection with sensitization to the hapten diphenylcyclopropenone (DPC). The sequence came from a woman aged 45-59 years with alopecia areata. Some clones in this sample may be carry-over from other donors' samples. The CDR3 here is CASRTQGGTQYF. The CDR3 DNA reads as TGTGCCAGCAGAACACAGGGGGGGACCCAGTACTTC.